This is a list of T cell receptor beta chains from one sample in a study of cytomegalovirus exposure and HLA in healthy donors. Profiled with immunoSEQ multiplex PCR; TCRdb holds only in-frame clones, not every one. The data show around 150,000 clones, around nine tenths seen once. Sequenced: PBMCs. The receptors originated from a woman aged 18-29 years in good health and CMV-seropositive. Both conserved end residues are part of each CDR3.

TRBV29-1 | CSVESGRGGTEAFF
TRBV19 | CASSIPSGRVDEQFF
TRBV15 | CATSREAGGPSGYNEQFF
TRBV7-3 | CASSPLAGVTDTQYF
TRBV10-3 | CAISGGGGDTEAFF
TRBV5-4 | CASSSPATMEAEAFF
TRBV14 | CASSQVPGTYEQYF
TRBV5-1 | CASSLGGLREQYF
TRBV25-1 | CASTGLYEQYF
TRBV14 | CASSQSAVHGYTF
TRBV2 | CASGRGANEKLFF
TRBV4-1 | CASSRSDRGLFPQHF
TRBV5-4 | CASSRITSDSPGYEQYF
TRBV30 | CAWTSGSYEQFF
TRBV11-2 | CASSLVGEQYF
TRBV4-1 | CASSLSGKPKNIQYF
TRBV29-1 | CSGLQGSNEKLFF
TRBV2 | CASSTSGREQFF